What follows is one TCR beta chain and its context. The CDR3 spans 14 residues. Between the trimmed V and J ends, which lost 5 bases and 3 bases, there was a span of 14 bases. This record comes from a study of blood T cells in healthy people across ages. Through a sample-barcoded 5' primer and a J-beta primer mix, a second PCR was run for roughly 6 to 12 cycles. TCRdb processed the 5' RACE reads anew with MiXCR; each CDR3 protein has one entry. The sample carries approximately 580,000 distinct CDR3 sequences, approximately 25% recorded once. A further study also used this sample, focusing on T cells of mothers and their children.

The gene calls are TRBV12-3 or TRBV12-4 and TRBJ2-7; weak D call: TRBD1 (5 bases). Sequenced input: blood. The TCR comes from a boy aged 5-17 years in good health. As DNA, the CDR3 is TGTGCCAGCAGTCCCGGACACTCCCACTACGAGCAGTACTTC. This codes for CASSPGHSHYEQYF.